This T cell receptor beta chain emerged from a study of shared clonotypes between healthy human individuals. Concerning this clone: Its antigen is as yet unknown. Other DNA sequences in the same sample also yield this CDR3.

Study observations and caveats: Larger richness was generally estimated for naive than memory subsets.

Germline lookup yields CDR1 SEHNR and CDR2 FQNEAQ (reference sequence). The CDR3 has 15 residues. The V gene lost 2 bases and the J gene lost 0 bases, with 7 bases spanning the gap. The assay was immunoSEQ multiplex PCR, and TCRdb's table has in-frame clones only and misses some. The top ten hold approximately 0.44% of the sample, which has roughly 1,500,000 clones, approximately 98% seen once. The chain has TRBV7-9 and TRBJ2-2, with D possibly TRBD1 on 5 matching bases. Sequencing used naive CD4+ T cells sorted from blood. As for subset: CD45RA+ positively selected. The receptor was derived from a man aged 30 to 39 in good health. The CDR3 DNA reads TGTGCCAGCAGCTTAAGCAGGGCGAACACCGGGGAGCTGTTTTTT. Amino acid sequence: CASSLSRANTGELFF.